The subject of this entry is one TCR beta chain. This CDR3 spans 16 amino acids. V was clipped by 0 bases and J by 2 bases; unmatched bases: 6. In germline, CDR1 is SGHRS, CDR2 YFSETQ. In the authors' methods: From reference gene primer amplification, estimates of nucleated cell counts were derived. The repertoire was sequenced with immunoSEQ multiplex PCR; TCRdb's copy has only in-frame clones and lacks some. V, J and clone size were drawn from that table, and D and trimming were deduced from the DNA. The sample holds around 200,000 clones, approximately 86% seen once. These data are taken from a study of blood T cell repertoires in COVID-19. For the study at large: COVID-19 samples, acute and convalescent, were from the United States, Italy and Spain. Sources were T cells, B-cell-depleted T cells, or PBMCs; the material itself was cDNA or gDNA.

This clonotype originated in a man in his forties with active or convalescent COVID-19. V usage is TRBV5-1 and J usage is TRBJ1-1, with 8 bases aligning to TRBD1. Sequenced input: peripheral blood. The CDR3 is CASSLVGTGRNTEAFF. CDR3 in DNA: TGCGCCAGCAGCTTGGTGGGGACAGGACGAAACACTGAAGCTTTCTTT.